This T cell receptor (beta chain) was documented in a study of T cell responses to AZD1222 COVID-19 vaccine. This CDR3 contains 16 residues. Trimming took 0 bases from V and 7 from J, leaving 16 bases between them. Germline loops: CDR1 MNHEY, CDR2 SVGEGT. TCRdb's copy holds only in-frame clones and misses some; the assay was immunoSEQ multiplex PCR. The sample consists of approximately 150,000 clones, approximately 85% of them appearing once. The specimen was peripheral blood, collected 28 days after the second dose of the MenACWY control vaccine. The chain combines TRBV6-2 or TRBV6-3 with TRBJ2-1; possible D gene TRBD2, 6 bases. The TCR was taken from an adult who received the MenACWY meningococcal vaccine as a control. This CDR3 reads CASSYSRAGTWNEQFF. The DNA of the CDR3 is TGTGCCAGCAGTTACTCGAGGGCGGGAACATGGAATGAGCAGTTCTTC.